This T cell receptor (beta chain) came from a study of blood T cell repertoires in COVID-19. CDR1 is SQVTM, CDR2 ANQGSEA, per germline. The V and J ends lost 5 bases and 7 bases, in that order; junction bases with no gene match: 10. The CDR3 runs to 13 residues. This clone was detected only once. This table comes from immunoSEQ multiplex PCR, and its TCRdb copy is limited to in-frame clones, with some not included. The data hold about 190,000 clones, with approximately 91% observed a single time. The chain links TRBV29-1 to TRBJ1-1; 7 bases align to TRBD1. The sequencing sample was made of peripheral blood. This clonotype was obtained from a man aged 25-40 years with acute or convalescent COVID-19. The DNA of the CDR3 is TGCAGCGTTAAAACCGGGACAGAATATGAAGCTTTCTTT. Protein sequence: CSVKTGTEYEAFF.